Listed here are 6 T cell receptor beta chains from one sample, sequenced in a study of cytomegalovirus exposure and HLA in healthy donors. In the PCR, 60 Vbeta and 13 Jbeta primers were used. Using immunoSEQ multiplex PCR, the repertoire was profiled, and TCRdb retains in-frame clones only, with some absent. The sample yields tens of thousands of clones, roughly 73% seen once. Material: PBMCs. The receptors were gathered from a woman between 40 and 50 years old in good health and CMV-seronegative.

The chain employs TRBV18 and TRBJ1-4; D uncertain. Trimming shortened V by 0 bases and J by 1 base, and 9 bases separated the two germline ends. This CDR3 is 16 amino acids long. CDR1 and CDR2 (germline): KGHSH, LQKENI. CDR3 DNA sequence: TGTGCCAGCTCACCACCTAGAGGATTAACTAATGAAAAACTGTTTTTT. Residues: CASSPPRGLTNEKLFF.

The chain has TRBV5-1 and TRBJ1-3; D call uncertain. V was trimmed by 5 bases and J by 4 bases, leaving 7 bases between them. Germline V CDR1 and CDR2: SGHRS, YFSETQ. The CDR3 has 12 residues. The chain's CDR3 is CASRLDGNTIYF. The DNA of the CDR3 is TGCGCCAGCAGGCTAGACGGAAACACCATATATTTT. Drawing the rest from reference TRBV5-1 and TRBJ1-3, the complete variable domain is KAGVTQTPRYLIKTRGQQVTLSCSPISGHRSVSWYQQTPGQGLQFLFEYFSETQRNKGNFPGRFSGRQFSNSRSEMNVSTLELGDSALYLCASRLDGNTIYFGEGSWLTVV.

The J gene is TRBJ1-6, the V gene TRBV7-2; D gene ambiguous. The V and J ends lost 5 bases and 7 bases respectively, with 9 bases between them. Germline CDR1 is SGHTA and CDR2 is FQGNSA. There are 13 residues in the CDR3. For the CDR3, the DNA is TGTGCCAGCAGCCTCGACGGGAATTCACCCCTCCACTTT. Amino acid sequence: CASSLDGNSPLHF. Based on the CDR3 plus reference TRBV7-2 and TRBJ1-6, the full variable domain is GAGVSQSPSNKVTEKGKDVELRCDPISGHTALYWYRQSLGQGLEFLIYFQGNSAPDKSGLPSDRFSAERTGGSVSTLTIQRTQQEDSAVYLCASSLDGNSPLHFGNGTRLTVT.

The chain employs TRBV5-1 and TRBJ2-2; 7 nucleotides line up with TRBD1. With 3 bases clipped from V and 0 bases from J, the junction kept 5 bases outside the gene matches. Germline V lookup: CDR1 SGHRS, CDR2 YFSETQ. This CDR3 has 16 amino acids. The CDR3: CASSYTGAPNTGELFF. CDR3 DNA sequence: TGCGCCAGCAGCTATACAGGGGCCCCGAACACCGGGGAGCTGTTTTTT.

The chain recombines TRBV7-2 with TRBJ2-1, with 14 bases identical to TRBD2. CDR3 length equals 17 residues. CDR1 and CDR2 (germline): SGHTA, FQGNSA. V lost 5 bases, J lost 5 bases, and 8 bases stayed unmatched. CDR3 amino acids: CASSAARTSGGNNEQFF. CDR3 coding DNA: TGTGCCAGCAGCGCCGCGCGGACTAGCGGGGGGAACAATGAGCAGTTCTTC.

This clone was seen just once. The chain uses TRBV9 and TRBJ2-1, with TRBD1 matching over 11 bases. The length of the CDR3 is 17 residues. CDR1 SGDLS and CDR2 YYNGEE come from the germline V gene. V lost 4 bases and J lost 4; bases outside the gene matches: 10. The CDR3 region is CASSPRTGTGGYNEQFF. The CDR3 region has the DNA TGTGCCAGCAGCCCGCGAACCGGGACAGGGGGATACAATGAGCAGTTCTTC. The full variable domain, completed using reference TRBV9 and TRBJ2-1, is DSGVTQTPKHLITATGQRVTLRCSPRSGDLSVYWYQQSLDQGLQFLIQYYNGEERAKGNILERFSAQQFPDLHSELNLSSLELGDSALYFCASSPRTGTGGYNEQFFGPGTRLTVL.